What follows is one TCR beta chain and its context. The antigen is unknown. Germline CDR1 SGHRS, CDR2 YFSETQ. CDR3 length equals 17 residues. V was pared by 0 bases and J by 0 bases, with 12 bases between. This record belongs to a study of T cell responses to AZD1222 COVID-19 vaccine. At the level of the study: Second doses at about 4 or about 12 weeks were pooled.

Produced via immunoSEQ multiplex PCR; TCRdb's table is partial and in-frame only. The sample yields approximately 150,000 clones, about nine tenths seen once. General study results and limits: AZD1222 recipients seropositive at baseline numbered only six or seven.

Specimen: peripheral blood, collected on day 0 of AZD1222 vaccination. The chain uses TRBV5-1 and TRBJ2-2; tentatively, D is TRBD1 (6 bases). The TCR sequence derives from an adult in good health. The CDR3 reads CASSLDIRDTNTGELFF. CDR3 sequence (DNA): TGCGCCAGCAGCTTGGATATCCGGGACACGAACACCGGGGAGCTGTTTTTT. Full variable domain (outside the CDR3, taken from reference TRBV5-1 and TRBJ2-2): KAGVTQTPRYLIKTRGQQVTLSCSPISGHRSVSWYQQTPGQGLQFLFEYFSETQRNKGNFPGRFSGRQFSNSRSEMNVSTLELGDSALYLCASSLDIRDTNTGELFFGEGSRLTVL.